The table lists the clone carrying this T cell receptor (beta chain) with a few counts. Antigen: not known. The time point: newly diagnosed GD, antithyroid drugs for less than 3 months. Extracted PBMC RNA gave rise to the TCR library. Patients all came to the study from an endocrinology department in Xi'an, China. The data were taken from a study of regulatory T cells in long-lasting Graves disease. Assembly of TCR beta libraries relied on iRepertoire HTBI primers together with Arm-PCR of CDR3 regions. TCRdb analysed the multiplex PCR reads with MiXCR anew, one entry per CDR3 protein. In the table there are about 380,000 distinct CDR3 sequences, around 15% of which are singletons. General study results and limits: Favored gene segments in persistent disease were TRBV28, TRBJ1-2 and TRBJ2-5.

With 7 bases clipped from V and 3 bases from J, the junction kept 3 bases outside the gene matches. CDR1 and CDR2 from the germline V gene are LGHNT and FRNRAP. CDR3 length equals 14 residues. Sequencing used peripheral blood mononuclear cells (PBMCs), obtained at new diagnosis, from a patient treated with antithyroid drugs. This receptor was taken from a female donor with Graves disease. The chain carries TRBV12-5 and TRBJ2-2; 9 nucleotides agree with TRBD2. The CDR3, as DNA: TGTGCTAGTGCGACTAGCGGACACACCGGGGAGCTGTTTTTT. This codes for CASATSGHTGELFF. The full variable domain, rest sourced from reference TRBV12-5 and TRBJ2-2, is DARVTQTPRHKVTEMGQEVTMRCQPILGHNTVFWYRQTMMQGLELLAYFRNRAPLDDSGMPKDRFSAEMPDATLATLKIQPSEPRDSAVYFCASATSGHTGELFFGEGSRLTVL.